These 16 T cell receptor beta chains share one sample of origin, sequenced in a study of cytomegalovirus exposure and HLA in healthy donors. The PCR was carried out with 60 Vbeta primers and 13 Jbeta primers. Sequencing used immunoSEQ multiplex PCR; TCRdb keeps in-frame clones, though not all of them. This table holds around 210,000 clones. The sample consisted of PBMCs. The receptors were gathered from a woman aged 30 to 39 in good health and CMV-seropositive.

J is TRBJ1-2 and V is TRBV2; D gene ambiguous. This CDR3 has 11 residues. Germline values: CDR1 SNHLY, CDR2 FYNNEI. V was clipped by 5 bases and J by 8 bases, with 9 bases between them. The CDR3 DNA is TGTGCCAGCAGTTGGCAGGAAGGCTACACCTTC. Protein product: CASSWQEGYTF.

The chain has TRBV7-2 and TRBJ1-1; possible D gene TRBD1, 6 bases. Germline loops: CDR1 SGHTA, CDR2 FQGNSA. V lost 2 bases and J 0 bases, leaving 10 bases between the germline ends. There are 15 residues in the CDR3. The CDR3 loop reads CASSLWPGVNTEAFF. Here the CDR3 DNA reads TGTGCCAGCAGCTTATGGCCAGGGGTGAACACTGAAGCTTTCTTT. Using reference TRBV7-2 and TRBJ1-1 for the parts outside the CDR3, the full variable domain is GAGVSQSPSNKVTEKGKDVELRCDPISGHTALYWYRQSLGQGLEFLIYFQGNSAPDKSGLPSDRFSAERTGGSVSTLTIQRTQQEDSAVYLCASSLWPGVNTEAFFGQGTRLTVV.

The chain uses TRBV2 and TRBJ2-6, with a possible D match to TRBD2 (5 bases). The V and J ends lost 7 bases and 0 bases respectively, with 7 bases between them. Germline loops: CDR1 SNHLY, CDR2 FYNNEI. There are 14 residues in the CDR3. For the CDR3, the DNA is TGTGCCAGCAAAGAGGGCTCTGGGGCCAACGTCCTGACTTTC. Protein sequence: CASKEGSGANVLTF. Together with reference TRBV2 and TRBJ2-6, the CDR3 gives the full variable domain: EPEVTQTPSHQVTQMGQEVILRCVPISNHLYFYWYRQILGQKVEFLVSFYNNEISEKSEIFDDQFSVERPDGSNFTLKIRSTKLEDSAMYFCASKEGSGANVLTFGAGSRLTVL.

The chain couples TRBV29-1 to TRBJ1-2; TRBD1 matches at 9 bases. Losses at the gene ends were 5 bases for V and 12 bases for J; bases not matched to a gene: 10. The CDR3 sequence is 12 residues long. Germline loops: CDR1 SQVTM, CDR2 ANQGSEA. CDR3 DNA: TGCAGCGTTAGTCCCGGGACAGGGCGTAACACCTTC. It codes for CSVSPGTGRNTF. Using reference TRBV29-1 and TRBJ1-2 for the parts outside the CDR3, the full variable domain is SAVISQKPSRDICQRGTSLTIQCQVDSQVTMMFWYRQQPGQSLTLIATANQGSEATYESGFVIDKFPISRPNLTFSTLTVSNMSPEDSSIYLCSVSPGTGRNTFGSGTRLTVV.

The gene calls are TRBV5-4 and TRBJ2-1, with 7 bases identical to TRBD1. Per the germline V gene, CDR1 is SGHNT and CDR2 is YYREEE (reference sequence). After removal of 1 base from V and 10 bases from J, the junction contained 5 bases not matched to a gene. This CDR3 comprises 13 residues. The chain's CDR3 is CASSLTGVGEQFF. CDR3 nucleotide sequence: TGTGCCAGCAGCTTGACAGGGGTCGGCGAGCAGTTCTTC.

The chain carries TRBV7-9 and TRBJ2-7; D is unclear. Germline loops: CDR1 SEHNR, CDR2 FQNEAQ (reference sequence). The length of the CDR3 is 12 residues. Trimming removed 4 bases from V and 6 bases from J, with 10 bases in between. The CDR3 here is CASSSLEAEQYF. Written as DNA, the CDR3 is TGTGCCAGCAGCTCCCTAGAGGCCGAGCAGTACTTC.

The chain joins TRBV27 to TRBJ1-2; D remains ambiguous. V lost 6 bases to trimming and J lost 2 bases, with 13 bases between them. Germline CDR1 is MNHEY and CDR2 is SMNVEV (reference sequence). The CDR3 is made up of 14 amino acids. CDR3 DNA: TGTGCCAGCAGACAAATCCCATCAAACTATGGCTACACCTTC. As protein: CASRQIPSNYGYTF.

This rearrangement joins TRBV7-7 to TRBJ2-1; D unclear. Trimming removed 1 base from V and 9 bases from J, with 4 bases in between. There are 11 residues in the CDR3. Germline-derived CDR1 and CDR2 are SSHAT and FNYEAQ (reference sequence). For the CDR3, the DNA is TGTGCCAGCAGCTTAGGGGCTGAGCAGTTCTTC. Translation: CASSLGAEQFF.

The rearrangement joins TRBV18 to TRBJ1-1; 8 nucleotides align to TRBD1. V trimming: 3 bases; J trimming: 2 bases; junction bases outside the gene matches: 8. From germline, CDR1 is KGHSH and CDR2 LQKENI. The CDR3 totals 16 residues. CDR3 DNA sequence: TGTGCCAGCTCACCTCTGCTTGGACAGGGCAACACTGAAGCTTTCTTT. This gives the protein CASSPLLGQGNTEAFF.

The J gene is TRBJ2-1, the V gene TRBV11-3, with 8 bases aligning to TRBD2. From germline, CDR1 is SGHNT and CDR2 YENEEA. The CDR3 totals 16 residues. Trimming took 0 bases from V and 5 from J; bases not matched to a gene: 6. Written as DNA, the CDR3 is TGTGCCAGCAGCTTAGACGGCGGGGGGCTAAACAATGAGCAGTTCTTC. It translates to CASSLDGGGLNNEQFF.

The CDR3 protein is CASSWGVSTDTQYF. The CDR3 nucleotides read TGTGCCAGCAGTTGGGGGGTCAGCACAGATACGCAGTATTTT. The V and J genes are TRBV27 and TRBJ2-3, with D possibly matching TRBD2 (6 bases). The length of the CDR3 is 14 residues. Germline-derived CDR1 and CDR2 are MNHEY and SMNVEV (reference sequence). Trimming left V 4 bases short and J 0 bases short, with 8 bases between.

The CDR3 loop reads CASSHGQNGEQFF. The CDR3 DNA reads as TGCGCCAGCAGCCACGGACAGAATGGTGAGCAGTTCTTC. The chain links TRBV4-1 to TRBJ2-1; the D gene is possibly TRBD1 (6 bases). The CDR3 has 13 amino acids. Germline lookup yields CDR1 MGHRA and CDR2 YSYEKL. The germline V and J ends were trimmed by 3 bases and 9 bases, with 12 bases remaining between them.

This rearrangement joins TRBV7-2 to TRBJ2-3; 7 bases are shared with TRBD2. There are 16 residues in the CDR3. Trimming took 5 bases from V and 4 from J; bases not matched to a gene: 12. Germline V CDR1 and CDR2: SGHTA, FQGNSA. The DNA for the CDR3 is TGTGCCAGCAGCCCCTTAGGCGGCGGGAGCGCAGATACGCAGTATTTT. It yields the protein CASSPLGGGSADTQYF. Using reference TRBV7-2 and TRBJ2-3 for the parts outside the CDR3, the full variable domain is GAGVSQSPSNKVTEKGKDVELRCDPISGHTALYWYRQSLGQGLEFLIYFQGNSAPDKSGLPSDRFSAERTGGSVSTLTIQRTQQEDSAVYLCASSPLGGGSADTQYFGPGTRLTVL.

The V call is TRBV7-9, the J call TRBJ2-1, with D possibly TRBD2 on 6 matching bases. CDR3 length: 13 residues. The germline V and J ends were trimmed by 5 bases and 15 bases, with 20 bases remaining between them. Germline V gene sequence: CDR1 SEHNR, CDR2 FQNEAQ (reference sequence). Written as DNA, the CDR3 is TGTGCCAGCAGCCCCCAACAGGACTTAGCGGCGTTCTTC. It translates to CASSPQQDLAAFF. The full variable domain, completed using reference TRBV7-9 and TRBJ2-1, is DTGVSQNPRHKITKRGQNVTFRCDPISEHNRLYWYRQTLGQGPEFLTYFQNEAQLEKSRLLSDRFSAERPKGSFSTLEIQRTEQGDSAMYLCASSPQQDLAAFFGPGTRLTVL.

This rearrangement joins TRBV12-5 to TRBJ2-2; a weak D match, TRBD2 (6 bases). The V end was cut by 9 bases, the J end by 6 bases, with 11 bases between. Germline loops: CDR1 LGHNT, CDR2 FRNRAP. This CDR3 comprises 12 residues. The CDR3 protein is CASAGIAGELFF. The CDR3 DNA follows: TGTGCTAGCGCGGGAATCGCCGGGGAGCTGTTTTTT.

The DNA of the CDR3 is TGTGCCAGCACCGACTTCGAGTACGGCTACACCTTC. This encodes CASTDFEYGYTF. The chain links TRBV28 to TRBJ1-2; D is unresolved. The germline V gene encodes CDR1 MDHEN and CDR2 SYDVKM. V was clipped by 7 bases and J by 8 bases, with 14 bases between them. The CDR3 is 12 amino acids.